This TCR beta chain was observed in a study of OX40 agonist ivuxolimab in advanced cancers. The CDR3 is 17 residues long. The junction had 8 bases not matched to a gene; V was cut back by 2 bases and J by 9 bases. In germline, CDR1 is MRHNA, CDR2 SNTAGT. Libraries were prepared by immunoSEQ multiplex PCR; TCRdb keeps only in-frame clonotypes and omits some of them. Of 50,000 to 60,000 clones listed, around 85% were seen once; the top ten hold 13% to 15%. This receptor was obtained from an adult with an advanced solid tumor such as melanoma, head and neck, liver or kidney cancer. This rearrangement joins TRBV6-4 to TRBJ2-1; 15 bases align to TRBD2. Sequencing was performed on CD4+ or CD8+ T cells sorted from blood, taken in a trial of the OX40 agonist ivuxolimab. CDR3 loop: CASSDTGLAGGLGEQFF. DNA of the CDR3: TGTGCCAGCAGTGACACCGGACTAGCGGGGGGGCTAGGTGAGCAGTTCTTC.